This entry lists 25 T cell receptor beta chains sequenced from one sample in a study of blood T cell repertoires in COVID-19. The assay was immunoSEQ multiplex PCR, and TCRdb's table has in-frame clones only and misses some. Of 130,000 or so clones detected, roughly 80% appear once; the ten largest clones hold about 18%. The sample was peripheral blood. The receptors were sampled from a woman older than 75 with acute or convalescent COVID-19.

This chain uses TRBV7-6 with TRBJ1-2, with D possibly matching TRBD1 (6 bases). Germline CDR1 and CDR2: SGHVS and FNYEAQ. This CDR3 comprises 12 residues. V was cut by 4 bases and J by 8 bases, with 11 bases left in between. CDR3 residues: CASSSSGEGYTF. CDR3 in DNA: TGTGCCAGCAGCTCTTCAGGGGAGGGCTACACCTTC. The whole variable domain, remainder taken from reference TRBV7-6 and TRBJ1-2, is GAGVSQSPRYKVTKRGQDVALRCDPISGHVSLYWYRQALGQGPEFLTYFNYEAQQDKSGLPNDRFSAERPEGSISTLTIQRTEQRDSAMYRCASSSSGEGYTFGSGTRLTVV.

Note on this clone: The identical CDR3 is also encoded by other nucleotide sequences in the sample. The CDR3: CASSVGGYQETQYF. The CDR3 DNA reads as TGTGCCAGCAGCGTAGGCGGGTACCAAGAGACCCAGTACTTC. The rearrangement links TRBV9 to TRBJ2-5; TRBD2 is a possible D gene (5 bases). V shed 0 bases and J shed 0 bases, with 6 bases lying between them. The CDR3 has 14 residues. The germline V gene encodes CDR1 SGDLS and CDR2 YYNGEE.

This clone was detected ten times or more. V usage is TRBV5-5 and J usage is TRBJ2-6, with D unclear. The CDR3 is made up of 15 amino acids. Germline CDR1 and CDR2: SGHKS and YYEKEE (reference sequence). V was pared by 3 bases and J by 1 base, with 8 bases between. CDR3 nucleotides: TGTGCCAGCAGCTCCTATGAGTCTGGGGCCAACGTCCTGACTTTC. This codes for CASSSYESGANVLTF. Together with reference TRBV5-5 and TRBJ2-6, the CDR3 gives the full variable domain: DAGVTQSPTHLIKTRGQQVTLRCSPISGHKSVSWYQQVLGQGPQFIFQYYEKEERGRGNFPDRFSARQFPNYSSELNVNALLLGDSALYLCASSSYESGANVLTFGAGSRLTVL.

The CDR3 DNA sequence: TGTGCCAGCAGCTTAGCGGTTCAGGGCGCCCTGTACACTGAAGCTTTCTTT. It codes for CASSLAVQGALYTEAFF. The J gene is TRBJ1-1, the V gene TRBV7-9, with D tentatively TRBD1 (5 bases). The CDR3 runs 17 residues. Trimming took off 0 bases at V and 3 bases at J, with 17 bases between the two ends. Germline CDR1 is SEHNR and CDR2 is FQNEAQ (reference sequence).

The chain joins TRBV2 to TRBJ2-5; possible D gene TRBD2, 5 bases. Per germline, CDR1 SNHLY and CDR2 FYNNEI. V lost 7 bases and J lost 7, with 13 bases in between. CDR3 length equals 12 residues. CDR3 sequence reads: CASNTGSRTQYF. The CDR3 DNA reads as TGTGCCAGCAATACGGGGTCAAGGACCCAGTACTTC.

This sequence joins TRBV7-2 and TRBJ2-2, with 9 bases that match TRBD2. The CDR3 sequence is 15 residues long. The V gene's germline CDR1 is SGHTA and CDR2 FQGNSA. The V segment lost 5 bases and the J segment 6 bases; nucleotides outside the gene matches: 7. The CDR3 region has the DNA TGTGCCAGCAGCCCGGGACTAGCTTACCCCGGGGAGCTGTTTTTT. This encodes CASSPGLAYPGELFF. Based on the CDR3 plus reference TRBV7-2 and TRBJ2-2, the full variable domain is GAGVSQSPSNKVTEKGKDVELRCDPISGHTALYWYRQSLGQGLEFLIYFQGNSAPDKSGLPSDRFSAERTGGSVSTLTIQRTQQEDSAVYLCASSPGLAYPGELFFGEGSRLTVL.

This clone was seen just once. This rearrangement joins TRBV12-5 to TRBJ1-5; 8 nucleotides agree with TRBD1. Trimming removed 1 base from V and 4 bases from J; junction bases left unmatched: 0. The germline V gene has CDR1 LGHNT and CDR2 FRNRAP. The CDR3 totals 14 residues. In DNA form, the CDR3 reads TGTGCTAGTGGTTTGGGGACAGGGAATCAGCCCCAGCATTTT. Its translation: CASGLGTGNQPQHF.

This chain joins TRBV12-5 and TRBJ1-6; tentatively, D is TRBD1 (5 bases). This CDR3 is built from 16 residues. In germline, CDR1 is LGHNT, CDR2 FRNRAP. V was cut by 5 bases and J by 13 bases, with 24 bases left in between. Here the CDR3 DNA reads TGTGCTAGTGGTCCCGACCCTGACGGGGCAGGAGGGCCCCTCCACTTT. Translating gives CASGPDPDGAGGPLHF.

This clone was found a few times. CDR3: CASRSGTGFYEQYF. In nucleotides, the CDR3 is TGTGCCAGCAGGTCCGGGACAGGGTTCTACGAGCAGTACTTC. The gene calls are TRBV2 and TRBJ2-7; 9 bases agree with TRBD1. The germline CDR1 and CDR2 sequences are SNHLY and FYNNEI. The CDR3 extends over 14 amino acids. J was trimmed by 3 bases and V by 6 bases; bases with no gene match: 6.

The chain joins TRBV5-5 to TRBJ2-5; no reliable D call. Germline-derived CDR1 and CDR2 are SGHKS and YYEKEE (reference sequence). This CDR3 has 12 residues. The ends were cut back, 2 bases at V and 5 bases at J, with 7 bases in the middle. CDR3 sequence: CASSFPSETQYF. CDR3 nucleotide sequence: TGTGCCAGCAGCTTCCCAAGCGAGACCCAGTACTTC. Combining the CDR3 with reference TRBV5-5 and TRBJ2-5 gives the whole variable domain DAGVTQSPTHLIKTRGQQVTLRCSPISGHKSVSWYQQVLGQGPQFIFQYYEKEERGRGNFPDRFSARQFPNYSSELNVNALLLGDSALYLCASSFPSETQYFGPGTRLLVL.

The chain recombines TRBV2 with TRBJ1-1; D gene ambiguous. The length of the CDR3 is 13 residues. Trimming took off 3 bases at V and 0 bases at J, with 5 bases between the two ends. Germline V gene sequence: CDR1 SNHLY, CDR2 FYNNEI. The DNA for the CDR3 is TGTGCCAGCAGTGATGAGCTGAACACTGAAGCTTTCTTT. Its translation is CASSDELNTEAFF.

V is TRBV10-3 and J is TRBJ2-7, with TRBD1 matching over 7 bases. V shed 4 bases and J 1 base; nucleotides not matched to a gene: 4. Germline lookup yields CDR1 ENHRY and CDR2 SYGVKD. This CDR3 is built from 14 residues. The CDR3 nucleotides are TGTGCCATCAGTGGAATGGGACAGTCCTACGAGCAGTACTTC. It is translated as CAISGMGQSYEQYF.

Only a few counts were recorded for this clone. The J gene is TRBJ1-4, the V gene TRBV10-2; D is unclear. The CDR3 covers 12 residues. Germline CDR1 reads WSHSY; CDR2 reads SAAADI. The V and J ends lost 6 bases and 6 bases respectively, with 8 bases between them. The CDR3 here is CASSGGDEKLFF. In DNA form, the CDR3 reads TGCGCCAGCAGCGGCGGGGATGAAAAACTGTTTTTT.

The chain uses TRBV18 and TRBJ1-5, with D unclear. Germline lookup yields CDR1 KGHSH and CDR2 LQKENI. The length of the CDR3 is 14 residues. V shed 2 bases and J shed 4 bases, with 9 bases lying between them. The CDR3, as DNA: TGTGCCAGCTCACCAGAACTTTTTAATCAGCCCCAGCATTTT. Amino acids: CASSPELFNQPQHF.

V usage is TRBV27 and J usage is TRBJ2-7; possible D gene TRBD1, 5 bases. Germline V gene data show CDR1 as MNHEY and CDR2 as SMNVEV (reference sequence). V lost 5 bases to trimming and J lost 3 bases, with 14 bases between them. The CDR3 covers 14 residues. CDR3 nucleotides: TGTGCCAGCAGTCTCGACCCGACAGTCTACGAGCAGTACTTC. Its translation: CASSLDPTVYEQYF.

The rearrangement joins TRBV27 to TRBJ2-5; 14 bases match TRBD2. The germline V gene encodes CDR1 MNHEY and CDR2 SMNVEV (reference sequence). There are 15 residues in the CDR3. V lost 10 bases, J lost 2 bases, and 6 bases stayed unmatched. CDR3 protein: CATGLAGGHQETQYF. The CDR3 DNA reads as TGTGCCACCGGACTAGCGGGGGGCCATCAAGAGACCCAGTACTTC.

The table lists this clone with a few counts. This rearrangement joins TRBV3-1 (or the pseudogene TRBV3-2) to TRBJ2-6; TRBD1 aligns across 7 bases. The CDR3 contains 15 residues. Germline lookup yields CDR1 LGHDT and CDR2 YNNKEL (reference sequence). V gave up 8 bases and J gave up 2 bases; unmatched junction bases: 6. CDR3 protein: CASCEGAPGANVLTF. The CDR3 DNA reads TGTGCCAGCTGTGAGGGGGCTCCTGGGGCCAACGTCCTGACTTTC.

As DNA, the CDR3 is TGTGCCAGCAGTTCCCAGGGGGCGGTTGGCAATCAGCCCCAGCATTTT. Translating gives CASSSQGAVGNQPQHF. The V call is TRBV27, the J call TRBJ1-5, with TRBD1 identical over 8 bases. J gave up 2 bases and V 4 bases, and 7 bases lay outside the gene matches. This CDR3 spans 16 amino acids. Germline CDR1 MNHEY, CDR2 SMNVEV (reference sequence).

This chain links TRBV30 with TRBJ2-1; the match to TRBD2 covers 8 bases. The CDR3 is 17 residues long. Germline trimming cut 0 bases from V and 4 bases from J; bases unmatched to any gene: 11. The germline V gene has CDR1 GTSNPN and CDR2 SVGIG (reference sequence). The DNA of the CDR3 is TGTGCCTGGAGTGTAAGTCCCGAGCGGGGGCCGTACAATGAGCAGTTCTTC. This gives the protein CAWSVSPERGPYNEQFF.

This chain joins TRBV5-1 and TRBJ2-2, with D unresolved. Germline V gene lookup returns CDR1 SGHRS and CDR2 YFSETQ. The CDR3 sequence is 14 residues long. Between the trimmed V and J ends, which lost 2 bases and 0 bases, there was a span of 5 bases. This CDR3 reads CASSFRANTGELFF. CDR3 in DNA: TGCGCCAGCAGCTTCCGGGCGAACACCGGGGAGCTGTTTTTT.

This chain uses TRBV7-9 with TRBJ2-7; tentative D call: TRBD1 (6 bases). In germline, CDR1 is SEHNR, CDR2 FQNEAQ (reference sequence). The V end lost 2 bases, the J end lost 6 bases, and 14 bases lay between the germline ends. The CDR3 covers 14 residues. The CDR3 nucleotides read TGTGCCAGCAGCTTATTGGGCAGGGGCATCGAGCAGTACTTC. It is translated as CASSLLGRGIEQYF. Full variable domain (rest looked up from reference TRBV7-9 and TRBJ2-7): DTGVSQNPRHKITKRGQNVTFRCDPISEHNRLYWYRQTLGQGPEFLTYFQNEAQLEKSRLLSDRFSAERPKGSFSTLEIQRTEQGDSAMYLCASSLLGRGIEQYFGPGTRLTVT.

This chain links TRBV4-1 with TRBJ1-2; no reliable D call. The V gene lost 0 bases and the J gene lost 5 bases, with 16 bases spanning the gap. The CDR3 is 16 amino acids. CDR1 and CDR2 from the germline V gene are MGHRA and YSYEKL. The CDR3 DNA is TGCGCCAGCAGCCAAGATGAATCGAGGGATAGGTATGGCTACACCTTC. The encoded protein is CASSQDESRDRYGYTF.

The chain has TRBV11-2 and TRBJ1-5; TRBD1 matches at 9 bases. There are 15 residues in the CDR3. V shed 5 bases, J shed 4 bases, and the junction held 6 bases outside the gene matches. CDR1 is SGHAT and CDR2 is FQNNGV in the germline V gene. The CDR3 reads CASSNRGRGNQPQHF. CDR3 bases: TGTGCCAGCAGCAACAGGGGGCGCGGGAATCAGCCCCAGCATTTT.

J is TRBJ1-4 and V is TRBV7-9, with 7 nucleotides matching TRBD1. The J segment lost 3 bases and the V segment lost 0 bases, leaving 7 bases of the junction unmatched. Germline loops: CDR1 SEHNR, CDR2 FQNEAQ (reference sequence). The CDR3 is made up of 17 amino acids. The DNA of the CDR3 is TGTGCCAGCAGCTTAGCGGCGAGGGGGCGAGCTAATGAAAAACTGTTTTTT. This sequence encodes CASSLAARGRANEKLFF. Together with reference TRBV7-9 and TRBJ1-4, the CDR3 gives the full variable domain: DTGVSQNPRHKITKRGQNVTFRCDPISEHNRLYWYRQTLGQGPEFLTYFQNEAQLEKSRLLSDRFSAERPKGSFSTLEIQRTEQGDSAMYLCASSLAARGRANEKLFFGSGTQLSVL.

The chain recombines TRBV5-1 with TRBJ1-2; 7 nucleotides agree with TRBD1. CDR1 and CDR2 (germline): SGHRS, YFSETQ. The CDR3 runs 15 residues. The trim removed 3 bases at V and 2 bases at J, leaving 7 bases unmatched. CDR3 coding DNA: TGCGCCAGCAGCTCGCAGGGGGAGCACAACTATGGCTACACCTTC. Protein: CASSSQGEHNYGYTF.